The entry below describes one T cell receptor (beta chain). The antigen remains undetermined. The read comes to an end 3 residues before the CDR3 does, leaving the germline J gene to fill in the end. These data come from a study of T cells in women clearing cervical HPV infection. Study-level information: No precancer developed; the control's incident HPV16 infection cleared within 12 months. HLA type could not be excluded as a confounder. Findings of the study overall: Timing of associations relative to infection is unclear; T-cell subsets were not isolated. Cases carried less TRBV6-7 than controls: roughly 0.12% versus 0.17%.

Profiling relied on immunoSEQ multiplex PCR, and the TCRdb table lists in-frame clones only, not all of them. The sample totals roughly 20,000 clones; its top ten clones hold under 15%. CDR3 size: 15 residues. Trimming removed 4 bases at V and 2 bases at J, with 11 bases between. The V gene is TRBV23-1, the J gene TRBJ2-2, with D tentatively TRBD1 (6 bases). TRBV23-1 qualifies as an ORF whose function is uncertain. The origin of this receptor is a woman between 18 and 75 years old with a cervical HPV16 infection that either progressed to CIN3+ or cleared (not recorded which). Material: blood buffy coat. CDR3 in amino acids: CASSPGQKNTGELFF. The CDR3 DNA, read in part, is TGCGCCAGCAGTCCGGGACAAAAAAACACCGGGGAG.